The clone carrying this T cell receptor (beta chain) appeared a few times. Germline V CDR1 and CDR2: SGHNT, YYREEE (reference sequence). CDR3 length: 15 residues. V lost 1 base, J lost 0 bases, and 5 bases lay in between. As handled by the study authors: By means of reference gene primer amplification, nucleated cell counts were estimated. Generated by immunoSEQ multiplex PCR, the TCRdb table keeps only in-frame clones and is missing some. The DNA was the basis for D and trimming; V, J and clone size are from that table. Altogether around 57,000 clones are present, 85% to 90% being singletons, with the ten largest covering around a sixth. This specimen belongs to a study of blood T cell repertoires in COVID-19. Study context: Acute and convalescent COVID-19 samples came from the United States, Italy and Spain. Sources were T cells, B-cell-depleted T cells, or PBMCs; the material itself was cDNA or gDNA.

V usage is TRBV5-4 and J usage is TRBJ1-6; D is undetermined. The sequence was collected from an elderly woman with active COVID-19. Sequencing was performed on peripheral blood. The CDR3 spells CASSLRSSYNSPLHF. For the CDR3, the DNA is TGTGCCAGCAGCTTGCGGAGCTCCTATAATTCACCCCTCCACTTT.